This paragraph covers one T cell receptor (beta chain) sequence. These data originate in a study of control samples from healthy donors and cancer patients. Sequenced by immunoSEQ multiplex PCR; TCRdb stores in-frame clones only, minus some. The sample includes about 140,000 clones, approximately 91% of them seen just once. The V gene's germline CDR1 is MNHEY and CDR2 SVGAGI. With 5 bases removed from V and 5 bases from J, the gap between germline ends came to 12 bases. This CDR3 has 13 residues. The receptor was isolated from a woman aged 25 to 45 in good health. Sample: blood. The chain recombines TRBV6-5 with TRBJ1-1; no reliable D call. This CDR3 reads CASSIADKTEAFF. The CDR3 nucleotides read TGTGCCAGCAGTATCGCAGATAAGACTGAAGCTTTCTTT.